This T cell receptor beta chain was sequenced in a study of CD8 T cells in ankylosing spondylitis. General study findings and limits: Disease-associated clones were reportedly significantly overrepresented in matched ankylosing spondylitis synovial fluid. Among TCR beta sequences, a motif of about 8 highly homologous variants appeared characteristic of ankylosing spondylitis blood. Before this, some motif variants had been reported in reactive arthritis synovial fluid and blood.

V lost 4 bases and J 1 base, leaving 8 bases between the germline ends. Looked up from germline, CDR1 is LGHDT and CDR2 is YNNKEL (reference sequence). This CDR3 is built from 15 residues. Libraries of TCR beta came from quantitative 5'-RACE with molecular barcodes. A single record per CDR3 protein comes from TCRdb applying MiXCR to the 5' RACE reads. The sample has around 150,000 distinct CDR3 sequences, approximately 20% seen once. This clonotype occurred many times. Its matching antigen is unknown. The source is a male donor with ankylosing spondylitis or in good health (not recorded which). The gene calls are TRBV3-1 and TRBJ2-6; D is unclear. The sample consisted of blood, either unsorted or a sorted T cell fraction (not recorded which). The CDR3 nucleotides read TGTGCCAGCAGCCCTAAATTGTCTGGGGCCAACGTCCTGACTTTC. Translated: CASSPKLSGANVLTF.